What follows is one T cell receptor beta chain and its context. Using immunoSEQ multiplex PCR, the repertoire was profiled, and TCRdb retains in-frame clones only, with some absent. The sample holds approximately 450,000 clones, approximately 90% seen once. These data come from a study of blood T cell repertoires in COVID-19. CDR1 and CDR2 (germline): SGHRS, YFSETQ. After removal of 4 bases from V and 4 bases from J, the junction contained 7 bases not matched to a gene. The CDR3 is 16 amino acids. The sequence came from a woman aged 25 to 39 with acute or convalescent COVID-19. Sequenced sample: peripheral blood. This chain joins TRBV5-1 and TRBJ2-2; 10 nucleotides match TRBD2. CDR3 nucleotides: TGCGCCAGCAGCGAATTAGCGGGGGGTTTCACCGGGGAGCTGTTTTTT. Its translation: CASSELAGGFTGELFF.